This TCR beta chain derives from a study of CD8 T cells in ankylosing spondylitis. Study results and caveats: Several of the motif variants were reported before in synovial fluid and blood from reactive arthritis. Disease-linked clones proved CD8+ and comparatively uncommon in peripheral blood. In ankylosing spondylitis blood, a motif of eight highly homologous TCR beta variants appeared characteristic.

Germline lookup yields CDR1 SGHRS and CDR2 YFSETQ. The CDR3 length is 15 residues. The J segment lost 4 bases and the V segment lost 4 bases, leaving 7 bases of the junction unmatched. MiXCR, applied by TCRdb to the 5' RACE reads, yields one record per CDR3 protein. The sample comprises roughly 90,000 distinct CDR3 sequences, roughly 8.3% of which are singletons, and about a tenth rests with the top ten. This clonotype was seen repeatedly, ten times or more. The antigen is undetermined. The source material was blood, either unsorted or a sorted T cell fraction (not recorded which). The V gene is TRBV5-1, the J gene TRBJ2-3; 9 nucleotides agree with TRBD2. This clonotype was obtained from a male donor with ankylosing spondylitis or in good health (not recorded which). This CDR3 is CASSLLAGSADTQYF. CDR3 DNA sequence: TGCGCCAGCAGCCTTCTAGCGGGATCAGCAGATACGCAGTATTTT.